A selection of T cell receptor beta chains follows, all from one sample in a study of blood T cells in healthy people across ages. Using its own MiXCR run on the 5' RACE reads, TCRdb lists one record per CDR3 protein. The data hold roughly 800,000 distinct CDR3 sequences, with around 36% observed a single time. The specimen sequenced was blood. These receptors all come from a man in his late teens or twenties in good health. Both conserved end residues are part of each CDR3. The D gene is left open where the match is weak. Where a row states a size, it is once, few, many or the class of an expanded clone; other rows omit it.

j_call,v_call,clone_size,d_call,cdr3_aa,cdr3_nt
TRBJ2-5,TRBV4-1,many,.,CASSQQGREETQYF,TGCGCCAGCAGCCAACAGGGGCGCGAAGAGACCCAGTACTTC
TRBJ2-5,TRBV28,.,.,CASRPGRMETQYF,TGTGCCAGCCGGCCGGGTAGAATGGAGACCCAGTACTTC
TRBJ1-5,TRBV9,many,.,CASSPAGTVNQPQHF,TGTGCCAGCAGCCCAGCCGGGACGGTTAATCAGCCCCAGCATTTT
TRBJ2-7,TRBV12-3/TRBV12-4,.,.,CASSFWGATYEQYF,TGTGCCAGCAGTTTTTGGGGGGCGACCTACGAGCAGTACTTC
TRBJ2-3,TRBV2,.,.,CASSGLLGGIDTQYF,TGTGCCAGCAGTGGCCTCCTAGGGGGTATAGATACGCAGTATTTT
TRBJ1-2,TRBV29-1,few,.,CSVEDALNRYGYTF,TGCAGCGTTGAAGATGCCCTGAACCGGTATGGCTACACCTTC
TRBJ2-3,TRBV15,.,.,CATSRGLGVDTQYF,TGTGCCACCAGCAGGGGACTGGGAGTCGATACGCAGTATTTT
TRBJ1-1,TRBV6-1,.,.,CASSRQEAFF,TGTGCCAGCAGTCGACAGGAAGCTTTCTTT
TRBJ2-5,TRBV20-1,few,.,CSAPEAGRVQETQYF,TGCAGTGCCCCAGAGGCCGGACGGGTACAAGAGACCCAGTACTTC
TRBJ2-4,TRBV20-1,many,.,CSAAGPGIRESAKNIQYF,TGCAGTGCTGCAGGACCCGGGATTAGGGAGTCAGCCAAAAACATTCAGTACTTC
TRBJ1-1,TRBV10-3,.,.,CAIGQDGGTVNTEAFF,TGTGCCATCGGGCAAGACGGCGGCACGGTGAACACTGAAGCTTTCTTT
TRBJ1-5,TRBV7-2,few,.,CASSLFRSGQPQHF,TGTGCCAGCAGCTTATTTCGTAGTGGGCAGCCCCAGCATTTT
TRBJ1-2,TRBV25-1,many,TRBD1,CASSESLQGVMYGYTF,TGTGCCAGCAGTGAATCCCTCCAGGGGGTTATGTATGGCTACACCTTC
TRBJ2-5,TRBV14,many,.,CASSQGKTQYF,TGTGCCAGCAGCCAAGGCAAGACCCAGTACTTC
TRBJ2-1,TRBV10-3,many,TRBD2,CAISSTSGGEQFF,TGTGCCATCAGTTCTACTAGCGGGGGAGAGCAGTTCTTC
TRBJ2-7,TRBV9,.,.,CASSVGAGSSYNEQYF,TGTGCCAGCAGCGTAGGGGCGGGGAGCTCCTACAATGAGCAGTACTTC
TRBJ1-1,TRBV20-1,.,.,CSAIQREAENTEAFF,TGCAGTGCTATTCAAAGAGAAGCGGAGAACACTGAAGCTTTCTTT
TRBJ2-3,TRBV7-2,few,TRBD2,CASSLTKTSGVDTQYF,TGTGCCAGCAGCTTAACGAAGACTAGCGGGGTAGATACGCAGTATTTT
TRBJ1-2,TRBV7-9,few,.,CASSVAHPIYGYTF,TGTGCCAGCAGCGTAGCGCATCCCATCTATGGCTACACCTTC
TRBJ2-5,TRBV9,few,.,CASSVDSGLEQYF,TGTGCCAGCAGCGTAGACTCAGGGTTGGAGCAGTACTTC
TRBJ1-2,TRBV6-1,.,.,CARRLSPSKLSNYGYTF,TGTGCCCGCAGGCTTAGCCCCTCCAAGCTTTCTAACTATGGCTACACCTTC
TRBJ2-1,TRBV2,many,TRBD1,CASGRQGNEQFF,TGTGCCAGCGGCCGACAGGGGAATGAGCAGTTCTTC
TRBJ1-1,TRBV10-3,.,.,CAISDGGAYGTEAFF,TGTGCCATCAGTGATGGGGGTGCGTACGGTACTGAAGCTTTCTTT
TRBJ1-4,TRBV9,few,.,CASSVESLGEKLFF,TGTGCCAGCAGCGTAGAGAGCCTGGGTGAAAAACTGTTTTTT
TRBJ1-5,TRBV21-1,.,.,CASSKGNRGNQPQHF,TGTGCCAGCAGCAAAGGGAACAGGGGCAATCAGCCCCAGCATTTT
TRBJ2-1,TRBV29-1,.,.,CSANGKTQFF,TGCAGCGCCAATGGGAAGACCCAGTTCTTC